This T cell receptor (beta chain) was retrieved from a study of blood T cell repertoires in COVID-19. Study-wide context: In each case, the material was cDNA or gDNA derived from T cells, B-cell-depleted T cells, or PBMCs.

The germline gives CDR1 MNHEY, CDR2 SMNVEV (reference sequence). V lost 3 bases and J lost 0, with 11 bases in between. The CDR3 has 15 amino acids. Original processing notes: Estimates of nucleated cell counts were drawn from the amplification of reference gene primers. Some clones are missing from TCRdb's copy, which holds only in-frame ones; the method was immunoSEQ multiplex PCR. D and trimming were read from the DNA, whereas the V and J calls and clone size are those reported in that table. The repertoire holds fewer than 350,000 clones, 85% seen once, with approximately 1.9% in the top ten. Participants, roughly 18 to 90 years old, spanned under 25 US areas. Grouping used clinical history reported by participants in a survey and questionnaire.

This TCR derives from a woman aged 25 to 45 who had been exposed to COVID-19. Sequenced: PBMCs or T cells enriched from blood (not recorded which). The V call is TRBV27, the J call TRBJ1-2, with D possibly TRBD1 on 5 matching bases. CDR3: CASSFQWGANYGYTF. The CDR3 DNA is TGTGCCAGCAGTTTTCAATGGGGGGCTAACTATGGCTACACCTTC.